What follows describes a single TCR beta chain. These data are taken from a study of graft-versus-host responses after intestinal transplantation. Study in general: Transplant recipients had multivisceral, liver-intestinal, or isolated intestinal grafts. Recipients across the board were started on anti-thymocyte globulin induction, then kept on tacrolimus and steroids for around 3 years.

The protocol was immunoSEQ multiplex PCR, while the TCRdb copy is restricted to in-frame clones and leaves out a portion. Found here are approximately 54,000 clones, roughly nine tenths of them singletons; the top ten hold approximately 5.5%. Looked up from germline, CDR1 is MNHNS and CDR2 is SASEGT. The CDR3 has 15 amino acids. Trimming shortened V by 0 bases and J by 7 bases, and 13 bases separated the two germline ends. The V gene is TRBV6-1, the J gene TRBJ1-3; D uncertain. The sequences come from PBMCs, collected roughly 660 days after intestinal transplant. This receptor was obtained from a human patient who received an intestinal transplant, so some T cells may come from the graft donor. The CDR3 spells CASSEALRIRNTIYF. CDR3 DNA: TGTGCCAGCAGTGAAGCCTTAAGGATTCGGAACACCATATATTTT.